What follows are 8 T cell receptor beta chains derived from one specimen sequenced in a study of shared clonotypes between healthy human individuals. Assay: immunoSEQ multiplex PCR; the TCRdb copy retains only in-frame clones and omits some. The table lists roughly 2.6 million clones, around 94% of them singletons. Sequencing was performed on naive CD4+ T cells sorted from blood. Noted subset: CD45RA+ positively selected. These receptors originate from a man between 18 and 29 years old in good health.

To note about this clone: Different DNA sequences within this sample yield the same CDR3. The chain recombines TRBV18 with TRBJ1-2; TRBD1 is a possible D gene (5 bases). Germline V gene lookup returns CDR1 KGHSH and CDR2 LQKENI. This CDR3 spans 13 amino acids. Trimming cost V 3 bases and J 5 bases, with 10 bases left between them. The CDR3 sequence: CASSPSEGYGYTF. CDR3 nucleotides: TGTGCCAGCTCACCTTCGGAGGGGTATGGCTACACCTTC. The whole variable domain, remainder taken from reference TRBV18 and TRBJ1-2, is NAGVMQNPRHLVRRRGQEARLRCSPMKGHSHVYWYRQLPEEGLKFMVYLQKENIIDESGMPKERFSAEFPKEGPSILRIQQVVRGDSAAYFCASSPSEGYGYTFGSGTRLTVV.

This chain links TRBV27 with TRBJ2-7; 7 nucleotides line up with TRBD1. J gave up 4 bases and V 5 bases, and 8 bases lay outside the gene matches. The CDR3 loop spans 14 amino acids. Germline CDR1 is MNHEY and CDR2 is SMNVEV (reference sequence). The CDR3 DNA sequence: TGTGCCAGCAGTACGCGACAGGGTGGGTACGAGCAGTACTTC. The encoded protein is CASSTRQGGYEQYF.

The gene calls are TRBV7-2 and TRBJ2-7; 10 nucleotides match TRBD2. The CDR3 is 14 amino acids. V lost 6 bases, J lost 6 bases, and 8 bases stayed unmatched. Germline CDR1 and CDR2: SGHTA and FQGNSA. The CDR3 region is CASSSLAGAVEQYF. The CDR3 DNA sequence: TGTGCCAGCAGTTCTCTAGCGGGAGCAGTCGAGCAGTACTTC. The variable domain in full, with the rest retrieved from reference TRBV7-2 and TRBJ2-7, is GAGVSQSPSNKVTEKGKDVELRCDPISGHTALYWYRQSLGQGLEFLIYFQGNSAPDKSGLPSDRFSAERTGGSVSTLTIQRTQQEDSAVYLCASSSLAGAVEQYFGPGTRLTVT.

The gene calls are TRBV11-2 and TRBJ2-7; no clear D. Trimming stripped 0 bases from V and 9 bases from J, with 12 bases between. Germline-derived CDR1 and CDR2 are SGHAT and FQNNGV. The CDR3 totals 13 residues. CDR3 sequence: CASSLDRGTGQYF. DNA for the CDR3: TGTGCCAGCAGCTTAGATCGTGGTACGGGGCAGTACTTC.

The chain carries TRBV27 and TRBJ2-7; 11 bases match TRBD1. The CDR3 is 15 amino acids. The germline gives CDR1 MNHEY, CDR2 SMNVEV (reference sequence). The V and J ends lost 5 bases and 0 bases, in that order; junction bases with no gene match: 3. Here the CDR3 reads CASSSGTGGSYEQYF. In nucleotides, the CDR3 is TGTGCCAGCAGTAGCGGGACAGGGGGCTCCTACGAGCAGTACTTC.

The CDR3 reads CAISKTSGGTDTQYF. The CDR3 nucleotides read TGTGCCATCAGTAAAACAAGCGGGGGCACAGATACGCAGTATTTT. The V gene is TRBV10-3, the J gene TRBJ2-3; 7 nucleotides line up with TRBD2. This CDR3 region has 15 residues. Germline trimming cut 5 bases from V and 1 base from J; bases unmatched to any gene: 6. In germline, CDR1 is ENHRY, CDR2 SYGVKD.

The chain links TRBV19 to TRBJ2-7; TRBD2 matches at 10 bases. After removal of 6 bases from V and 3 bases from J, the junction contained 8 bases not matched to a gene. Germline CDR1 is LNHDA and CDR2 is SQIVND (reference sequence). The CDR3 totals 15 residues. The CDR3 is CASSPGTSVSYEQYF. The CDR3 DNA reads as TGTGCCAGTAGCCCTGGGACTAGCGTCAGCTACGAGCAGTACTTC.

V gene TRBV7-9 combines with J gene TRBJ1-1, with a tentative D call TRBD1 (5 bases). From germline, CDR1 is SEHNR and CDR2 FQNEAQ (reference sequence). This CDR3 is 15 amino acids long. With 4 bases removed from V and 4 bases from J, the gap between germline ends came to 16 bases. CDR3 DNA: TGTGCCAGCAGCTCCTTAGGTATGGGGGGCACTGAAGCTTTCTTT. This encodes CASSSLGMGGTEAFF.